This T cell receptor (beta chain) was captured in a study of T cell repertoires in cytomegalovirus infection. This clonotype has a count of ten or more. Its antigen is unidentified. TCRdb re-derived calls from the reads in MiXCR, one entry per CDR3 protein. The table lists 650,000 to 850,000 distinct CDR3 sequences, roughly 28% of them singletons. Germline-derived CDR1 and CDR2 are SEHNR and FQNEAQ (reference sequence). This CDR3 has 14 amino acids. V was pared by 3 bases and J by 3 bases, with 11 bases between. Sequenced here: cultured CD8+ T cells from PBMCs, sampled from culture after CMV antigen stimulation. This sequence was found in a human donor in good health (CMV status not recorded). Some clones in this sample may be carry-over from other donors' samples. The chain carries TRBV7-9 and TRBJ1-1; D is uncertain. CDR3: CASSLPGIDTEAFF. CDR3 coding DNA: TGTGCCAGCAGCTTGCCGGGTATTGACACTGAAGCTTTCTTT.